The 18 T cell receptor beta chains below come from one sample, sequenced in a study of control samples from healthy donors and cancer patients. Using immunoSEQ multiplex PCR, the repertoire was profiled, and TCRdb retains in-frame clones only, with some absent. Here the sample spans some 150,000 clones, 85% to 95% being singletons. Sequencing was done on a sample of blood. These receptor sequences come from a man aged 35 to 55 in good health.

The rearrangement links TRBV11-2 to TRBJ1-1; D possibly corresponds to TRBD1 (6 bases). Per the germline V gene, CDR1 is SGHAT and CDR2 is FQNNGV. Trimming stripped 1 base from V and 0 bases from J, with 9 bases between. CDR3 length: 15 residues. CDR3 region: CASSLAGAMNTEAFF. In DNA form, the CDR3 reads TGTGCCAGCAGCTTAGCAGGGGCCATGAACACTGAAGCTTTCTTT.

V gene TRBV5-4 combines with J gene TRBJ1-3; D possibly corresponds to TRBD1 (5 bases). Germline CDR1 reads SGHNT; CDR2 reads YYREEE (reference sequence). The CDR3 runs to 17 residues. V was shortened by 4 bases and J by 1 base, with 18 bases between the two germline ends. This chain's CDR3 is CASSLTGTALSGNTIYF. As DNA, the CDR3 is TGTGCCAGCAGCCTAACCGGGACGGCTCTTTCTGGAAACACCATATATTTT.

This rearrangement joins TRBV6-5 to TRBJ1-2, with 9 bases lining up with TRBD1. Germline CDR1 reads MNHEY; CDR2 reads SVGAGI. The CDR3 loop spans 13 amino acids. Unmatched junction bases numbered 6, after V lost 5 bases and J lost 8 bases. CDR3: CASSPGTGRGYTF. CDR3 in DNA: TGTGCCAGCAGTCCCGGGACAGGGAGAGGCTACACCTTC.

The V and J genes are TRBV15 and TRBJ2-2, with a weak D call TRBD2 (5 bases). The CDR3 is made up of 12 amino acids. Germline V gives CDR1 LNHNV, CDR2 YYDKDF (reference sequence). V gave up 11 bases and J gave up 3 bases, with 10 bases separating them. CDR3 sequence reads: CAASDYTGELFF. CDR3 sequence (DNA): TGTGCCGCCTCGGACTACACCGGGGAGCTGTTTTTT. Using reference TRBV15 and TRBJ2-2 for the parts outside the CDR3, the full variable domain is DAMVIQNPRYQVTQFGKPVTLSCSQTLNHNVMYWYQQKSSQAPKLLFHYYDKDFNNEADTPDNFQSRRPNTSFCFLDIRSPGLGDTAMYLCAASDYTGELFFGEGSRLTVL.

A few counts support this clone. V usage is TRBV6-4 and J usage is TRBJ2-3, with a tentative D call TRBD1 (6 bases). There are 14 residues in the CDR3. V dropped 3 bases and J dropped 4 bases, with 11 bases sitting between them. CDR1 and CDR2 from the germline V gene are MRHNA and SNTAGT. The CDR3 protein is CASSEAEGADTQYF. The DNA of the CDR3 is TGTGCCAGCAGTGAAGCAGAGGGGGCAGATACGCAGTATTTT.

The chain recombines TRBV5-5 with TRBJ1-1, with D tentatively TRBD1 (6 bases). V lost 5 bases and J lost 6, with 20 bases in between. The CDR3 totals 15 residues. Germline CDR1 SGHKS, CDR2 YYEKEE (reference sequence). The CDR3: CASRPSGMPGAEAFF. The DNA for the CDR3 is TGTGCCAGCAGACCATCTGGTATGCCAGGGGCTGAAGCTTTCTTT.

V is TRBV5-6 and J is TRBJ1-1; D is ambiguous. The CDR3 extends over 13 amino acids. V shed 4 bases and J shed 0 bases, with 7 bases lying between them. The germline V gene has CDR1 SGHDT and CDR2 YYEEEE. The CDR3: CASSPIMNTEAFF. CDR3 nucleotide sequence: TGTGCCAGCAGCCCTATTATGAACACTGAAGCTTTCTTT.

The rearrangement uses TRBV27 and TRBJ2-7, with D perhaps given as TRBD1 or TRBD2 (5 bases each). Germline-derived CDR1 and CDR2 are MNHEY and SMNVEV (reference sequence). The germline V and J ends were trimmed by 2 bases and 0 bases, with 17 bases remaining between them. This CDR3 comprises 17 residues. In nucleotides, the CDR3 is TGTGCCAGCAGTTTAGGGCGGAAGGGGACCTTCTCCTACGAGCAGTACTTC. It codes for CASSLGRKGTFSYEQYF.

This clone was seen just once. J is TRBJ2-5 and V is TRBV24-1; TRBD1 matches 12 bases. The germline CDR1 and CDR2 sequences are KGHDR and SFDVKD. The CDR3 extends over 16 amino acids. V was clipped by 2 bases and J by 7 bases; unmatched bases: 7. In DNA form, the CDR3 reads TGTGCCACCAGTGATTACCGGGACAGGGGGCGGGGGACCCAGTACTTC. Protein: CATSDYRDRGRGTQYF.

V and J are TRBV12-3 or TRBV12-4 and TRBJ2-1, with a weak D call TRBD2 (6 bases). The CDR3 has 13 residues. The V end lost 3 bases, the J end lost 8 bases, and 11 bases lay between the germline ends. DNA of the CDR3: TGTGCCAGCAGTTTTAGCGGCGTCGATGAGCAGTTCTTC. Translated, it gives CASSFSGVDEQFF.

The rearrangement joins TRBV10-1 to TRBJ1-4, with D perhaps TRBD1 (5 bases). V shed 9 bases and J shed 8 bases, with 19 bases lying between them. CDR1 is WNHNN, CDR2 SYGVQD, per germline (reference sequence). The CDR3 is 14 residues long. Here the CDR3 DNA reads TGCGCCAGTCCCCCGGGGCAGGGCTCGGAAAAACTGTTTTTT. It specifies CASPPGQGSEKLFF.

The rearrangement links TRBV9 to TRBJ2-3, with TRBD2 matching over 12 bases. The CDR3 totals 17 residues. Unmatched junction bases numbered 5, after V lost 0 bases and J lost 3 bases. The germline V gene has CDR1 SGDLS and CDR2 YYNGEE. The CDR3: CASSVDTGTSGTDTQYF. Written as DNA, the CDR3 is TGTGCCAGCAGCGTAGACACCGGGACTAGCGGGACAGATACGCAGTATTTT.

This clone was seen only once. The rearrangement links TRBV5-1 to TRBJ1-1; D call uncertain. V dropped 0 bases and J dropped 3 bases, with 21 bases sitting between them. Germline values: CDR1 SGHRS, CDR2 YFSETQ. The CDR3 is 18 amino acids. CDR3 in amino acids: CASSLAQSSTLPDTEAFF. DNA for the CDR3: TGCGCCAGCAGCTTGGCCCAGTCATCGACGCTTCCGGACACTGAAGCTTTCTTT.

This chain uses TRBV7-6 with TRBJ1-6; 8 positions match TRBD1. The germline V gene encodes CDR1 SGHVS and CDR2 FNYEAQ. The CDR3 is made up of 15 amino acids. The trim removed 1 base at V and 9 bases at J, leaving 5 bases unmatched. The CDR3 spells CASSLGQGSGSPLHF. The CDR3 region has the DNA TGTGCCAGCAGCTTAGGACAGGGGTCGGGTTCACCCCTCCACTTT.

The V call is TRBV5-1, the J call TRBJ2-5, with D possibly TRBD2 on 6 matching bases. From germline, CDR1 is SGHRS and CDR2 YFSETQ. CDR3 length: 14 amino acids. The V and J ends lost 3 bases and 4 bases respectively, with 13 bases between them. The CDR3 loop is CASSSGERRETQYF. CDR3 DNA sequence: TGCGCCAGCAGCTCGGGGGAGAGGCGAGAGACCCAGTACTTC.

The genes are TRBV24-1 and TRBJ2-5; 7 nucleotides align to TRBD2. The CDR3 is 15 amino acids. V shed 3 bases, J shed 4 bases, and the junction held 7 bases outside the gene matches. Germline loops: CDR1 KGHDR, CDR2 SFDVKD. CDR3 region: CATSDGQAGPETQYF. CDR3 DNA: TGTGCCACCAGTGATGGTCAAGCGGGGCCAGAGACCCAGTACTTC.

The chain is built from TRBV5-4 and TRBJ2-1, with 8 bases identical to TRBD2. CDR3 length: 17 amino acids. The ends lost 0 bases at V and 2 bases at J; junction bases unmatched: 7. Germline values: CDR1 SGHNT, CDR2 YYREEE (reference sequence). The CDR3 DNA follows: TGTGCCAGCAGCTTGGGACTACTAGCGGAGACCTACAATGAGCAGTTCTTC. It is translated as CASSLGLLAETYNEQFF.

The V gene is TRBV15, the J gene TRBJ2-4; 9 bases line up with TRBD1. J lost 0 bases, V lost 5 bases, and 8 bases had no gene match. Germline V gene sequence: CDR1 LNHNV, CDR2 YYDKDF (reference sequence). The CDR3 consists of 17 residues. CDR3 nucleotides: TGTGCCACCAGCGGTCCCGGGACAGGGATAGCCAAAAACATTCAGTACTTC. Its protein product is CATSGPGTGIAKNIQYF.